A selection of T cell receptor beta chains follows, all from one sample in a study of CD8 T cells in Susac syndrome. MiXCR, applied by TCRdb to the immunoSEQ multiplex PCR reads, yields one record per CDR3 protein. The sample includes about 240,000 distinct CDR3 sequences, 90% to 96% of them seen just once. Source material: CD4+ T cells from PBMCs. These receptors were collected from a human donor with Susac syndrome. Each CDR3 is given with its conserved first and last residue. A D gene is named only where the DNA matches it firmly. Not all rows give a size; the values are once, few, many and, for expanded clones, a class.

abundance,d_gene,j_gene,v_gene,CDR3nt,CDR3aa
NA,NA,TRBJ1-2,TRBV12-3/TRBV12-4,TGTGCCAGCAATACAGGGCGTAGGGGCTACACCTTC,CASNTGRRGYTF
NA,NA,TRBJ2-7,TRBV12-3/TRBV12-4,TGTGCCAGCAGTCCCCAGGGGCCCTACTACGAGCAGTACTTC,CASSPQGPYYEQYF
NA,NA,TRBJ2-3,TRBV7-6,TGTGCCGCCGCGTTATACGGCACAGATACGCAGTATTTT,CAAALYGTDTQYF
once,NA,TRBJ2-3,TRBV5-1,TGCGCCAGCAGCGTCCCCTCTACGAATACGCAGTATTTT,CASSVPSTNTQYF
NA,NA,TRBJ2-1,TRBV28,TGTGCCAGTGCTGAGATAAACTATGAGCAGTTCTTC,CASAEINYEQFF
NA,TRBD1,TRBJ1-4,TRBV6-4,TGTGCCAGCAGCGACAGGGAGAATGAAAAACTGTTTTTT,CASSDRENEKLFF
NA,TRBD1,TRBJ2-2,TRBV15,TGTGCCACCAGCAGACGCAGGGGGCAGGGCACCGGGGAGCTGTTTTTT,CATSRRRGQGTGELFF
NA,NA,TRBJ2-4,TRBV20-1,TGCAGTGCTAGAGCCAAAAACATTCAGTACTTC,CSARAKNIQYF
NA,NA,TRBJ1-2,TRBV20-1,TGCAGTGCTAGAGACCCAAACCGGGGCTATGGCTACACCTTC,CSARDPNRGYGYTF
NA,NA,TRBJ2-3,TRBV29-1,TGCAGCGTTGAAGCCTGGCGGGGCTTTAGCACAGATACGCAGTATTTT,CSVEAWRGFSTDTQYF
NA,NA,TRBJ1-2,TRBV10-3,TGTGCCATCAGTGCCGGGGACAACCATGGCTACACCTTC,CAISAGDNHGYTF
NA,TRBD1,TRBJ1-2,TRBV12-3/TRBV12-4,TGTGCCAGCAGTTTAACCCGACAGGGGCATCTCTATGGCTACACCTTC,CASSLTRQGHLYGYTF
once,NA,TRBJ2-5,TRBV3-1,TGTGCCAGCAGCCATGCCGGCGACCTGGGAGAGACCCAGTACTTC,CASSHAGDLGETQYF
NA,NA,TRBJ1-5,TRBV5-1,TGCGCCAGCAGCTTGGGAGGCAGCGGGGAGCCCCAGCATTTT,CASSLGGSGEPQHF
NA,TRBD2,TRBJ2-3,TRBV9,TGTGCCAGCAGCGTCTTCCTAGCGGTGTCAACAGATACGCAGTATTTT,CASSVFLAVSTDTQYF
NA,NA,TRBJ1-2,TRBV19,TGTGCCAGTTCTTCTGACGGTTCCTATAACTATGGCTACACCTTC,CASSSDGSYNYGYTF
NA,NA,TRBJ1-2,TRBV18,TGTGCCAGCTCAGTTCGAGGCGAGGGCGACTATGGCTACACCTTC,CASSVRGEGDYGYTF
NA,NA,TRBJ2-3,TRBV11-2,TGTGCCAGCAGAAGGGGTAGTGATACGCAGTATTTT,CASRRGSDTQYF
NA,TRBD2,TRBJ2-5,TRBV5-1,TGCGCCAGCAGGCCACTAGCGGGAGAGACCCAGTACTTC,CASRPLAGETQYF
NA,NA,TRBJ2-7,TRBV29-1,TGCAGCGTTGGATATGCCAGGGACGAGCAGTACTTC,CSVGYARDEQYF
NA,NA,TRBJ1-2,TRBV19,TGTGCCAGTAGTATGGGTAGGGGAAACTATGGCTACACCTTC,CASSMGRGNYGYTF
NA,NA,TRBJ2-1,TRBV14,TGTGCCAGCAGCCAAGTCCCTTACAATGAGCAGTTCTTC,CASSQVPYNEQFF
NA,NA,TRBJ2-2,TRBV14,TGTGCCAGCAGCCAAAACACCGGGACACTCACCGGGGAGCTGTTTTTT,CASSQNTGTLTGELFF
NA,TRBD2,TRBJ2-5,TRBV10-1,TGCGCCAGCAGTGATGTAGCGGGTGGCCAAGAGACCCAGTACTTC,CASSDVAGGQETQYF
few,TRBD1,TRBJ2-1,TRBV12-3/TRBV12-4,TGTGCCAGCAGTCTAGGACAGGGGGTGTACAATGAGCAGTTCTTC,CASSLGQGVYNEQFF
NA,TRBD2,TRBJ2-5,TRBV5-1,TGCGCCAGCGCACGTAATGGGCGGGAGGAAGAGACCCAGTACTTC,CASARNGREEETQYF
NA,NA,TRBJ1-4,TRBV3-1,TGTGCCAGCAGCCCCCAGAGGAATGAAAAACTGTTTTTT,CASSPQRNEKLFF
NA,NA,TRBJ2-3,TRBV9,TGTGCCAGCAGCGAATCCCCCGCGACAGATACGCAGTATTTT,CASSESPATDTQYF
once,NA,TRBJ1-1,TRBV5-4,TGTGCCAGCAGCTCGCGACGGAATTCTATGAACACTGAAGCTTTCTTT,CASSSRRNSMNTEAFF
NA,NA,TRBJ1-1,TRBV3-1,TGTGCCAGCAGCTACGGAACAGGATCGGACACTGAAGCTTTCTTT,CASSYGTGSDTEAFF
NA,TRBD2,TRBJ2-7,TRBV28,TGTGCCAGCAGGGCTAGCGGGGGACCCGAGCAGTACTTC,CASRASGGPEQYF
once,NA,TRBJ2-5,TRBV5-1,TGCGCCAGCAGCTTGGTGGGGGGGCCGGAGACCCAGTACTTC,CASSLVGGPETQYF
NA,NA,TRBJ1-2,TRBV18,TGTGCCAGCTCAACTCAGGGATATTCAAGCTATGGCTACACCTTC,CASSTQGYSSYGYTF
NA,TRBD1,TRBJ1-4,TRBV13,TGTGCCGTACGGAAGTGGGGAACAGGGGCTAATGAAAAACTGTTTTTT,CAVRKWGTGANEKLFF
NA,TRBD2,TRBJ2-5,TRBV28,TGTGCCAGCAGGATAGCGGGAGAAGAGACCCAGTACTTC,CASRIAGEETQYF
NA,NA,TRBJ2-7,TRBV3-1,TGTGCCAGCAGCCAAGATTTCGGTTCCTACGAGCAGTACTTC,CASSQDFGSYEQYF
NA,NA,TRBJ2-3,TRBV29-1,TGCAGCGCCCGGGACGGGAGCACAGATACGCAGTATTTT,CSARDGSTDTQYF
NA,TRBD2,TRBJ2-3,TRBV29-1,TGCAGCGAACGGGGACTAGTCCTTACAGATACGCAGTATTTT,CSERGLVLTDTQYF
once,NA,TRBJ2-2,TRBV27,TGTGCCAGCCCGGGACTTCACACCGGGGAGCTGTTTTTT,CASPGLHTGELFF
NA,TRBD2,TRBJ2-3,TRBV11-2,TGTGCCGGGGGGGTAGCGGGAGGGCCGGGAGATACGCAGTATTTT,CAGGVAGGPGDTQYF
NA,NA,TRBJ2-2,TRBV12-3/TRBV12-4,TGTGCCAGCAGTTTTGGACTCTTTGGCGGGCATAACACCGGGGAGCTGTTTTTT,CASSFGLFGGHNTGELFF
NA,NA,TRBJ1-1,TRBV30,TGTGCCTCTATACCTCGGGTCAAGCAAAGGAACACTGAAGCTTTCTTT,CASIPRVKQRNTEAFF
once,TRBD2,TRBJ2-5,TRBV9,TGTGCCAGCAGCGTATCACCGGGACTAGCGGGGGGGGGAGAGACCCAGTACTTC,CASSVSPGLAGGGETQYF
NA,NA,TRBJ2-1,TRBV7-7,TGTGCTAGCAGCTTAGCTGGGGGAGCTTACAATGAGCAGTTCTTC,CASSLAGGAYNEQFF
NA,NA,TRBJ2-7,TRBV29-1,TGCAGCGCCGGGGCGGTCTACGAGCAGTACTTC,CSAGAVYEQYF
NA,TRBD1,TRBJ1-4,TRBV4-1,TGCGCCAGCAGCCAAGGAAGGACAGGGAGGAAGGAAAAACTGTTTTTT,CASSQGRTGRKEKLFF
NA,TRBD2,TRBJ2-7,TRBV5-6,TGTGCCAGCAGTTCTAGCGGGAGGGCCGTGTACGAGCAGTACTTC,CASSSSGRAVYEQYF
once,NA,TRBJ2-7,TRBV29-1,TGCAGCGTGGAGGTCGGGAGATCATCGAGCGAGCAGTACTTC,CSVEVGRSSSEQYF